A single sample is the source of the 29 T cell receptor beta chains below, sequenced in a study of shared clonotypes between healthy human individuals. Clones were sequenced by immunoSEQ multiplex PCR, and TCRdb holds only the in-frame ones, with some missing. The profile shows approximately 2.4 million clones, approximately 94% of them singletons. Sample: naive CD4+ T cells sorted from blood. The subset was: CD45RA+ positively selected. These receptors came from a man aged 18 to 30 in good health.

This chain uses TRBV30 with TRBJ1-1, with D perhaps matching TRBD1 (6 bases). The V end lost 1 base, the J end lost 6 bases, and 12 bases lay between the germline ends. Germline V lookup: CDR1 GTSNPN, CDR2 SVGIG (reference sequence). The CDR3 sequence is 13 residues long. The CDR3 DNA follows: TGTGCCTGGAGTGCGGGGGGCGGGGCTGAAGCTTTCTTT. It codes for CAWSAGGGAEAFF.

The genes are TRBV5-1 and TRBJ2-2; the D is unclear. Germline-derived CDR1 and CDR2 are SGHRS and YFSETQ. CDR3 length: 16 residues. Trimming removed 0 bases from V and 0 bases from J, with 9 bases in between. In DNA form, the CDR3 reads TGCGCCAGCAGCTTGGAACCGGCCTCGAACACCGGGGAGCTGTTTTTT. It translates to CASSLEPASNTGELFF.

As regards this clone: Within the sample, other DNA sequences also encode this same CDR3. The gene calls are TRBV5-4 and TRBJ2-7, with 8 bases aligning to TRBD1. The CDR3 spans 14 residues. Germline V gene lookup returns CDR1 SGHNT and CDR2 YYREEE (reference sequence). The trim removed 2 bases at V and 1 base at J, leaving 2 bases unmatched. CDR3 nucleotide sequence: TGTGCCAGCAGCTTACAGGGGGTTTCCTACGAGCAGTACTTC. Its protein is CASSLQGVSYEQYF.

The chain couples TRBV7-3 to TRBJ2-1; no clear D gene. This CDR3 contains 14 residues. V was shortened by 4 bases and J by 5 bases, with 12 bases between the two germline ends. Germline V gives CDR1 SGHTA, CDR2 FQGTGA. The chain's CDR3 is CASSSGLGHNEQFF. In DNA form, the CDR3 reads TGTGCCAGCAGCTCGGGCCTTGGTCACAATGAGCAGTTCTTC. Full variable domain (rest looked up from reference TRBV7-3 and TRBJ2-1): GAGVSQTPSNKVTEKGKYVELRCDPISGHTALYWYRQSLGQGPEFLIYFQGTGAADDSGLPNDRFFAVRPEGSVSTLKIQRTERGDSAVYLCASSSGLGHNEQFFGPGTRLTVL.

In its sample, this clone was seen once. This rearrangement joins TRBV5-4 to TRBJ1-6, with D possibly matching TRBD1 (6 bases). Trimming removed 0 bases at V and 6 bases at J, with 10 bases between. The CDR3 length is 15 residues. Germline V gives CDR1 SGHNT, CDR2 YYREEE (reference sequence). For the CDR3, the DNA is TGTGCCAGCAGCTTGGAAGGGGGAGGTAATTCACCCCTCCACTTT. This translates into CASSLEGGGNSPLHF.

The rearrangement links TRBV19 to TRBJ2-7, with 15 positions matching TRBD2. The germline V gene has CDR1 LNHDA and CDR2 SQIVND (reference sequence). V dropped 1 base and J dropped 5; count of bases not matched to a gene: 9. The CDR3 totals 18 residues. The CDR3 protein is CASSIGRGTSGRNHEQYF. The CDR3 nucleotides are TGTGCCAGTAGTATAGGCCGGGGGACTAGCGGGAGGAACCACGAGCAGTACTTC.

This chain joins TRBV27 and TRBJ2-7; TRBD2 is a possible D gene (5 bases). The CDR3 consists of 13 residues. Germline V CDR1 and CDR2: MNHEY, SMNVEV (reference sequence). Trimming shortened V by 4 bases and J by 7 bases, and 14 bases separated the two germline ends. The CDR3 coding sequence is TGTGCCAGCAGTTCGGGGATGGTGGGGGAGCAGTACTTC. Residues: CASSSGMVGEQYF.

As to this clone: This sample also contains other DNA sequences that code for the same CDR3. This CDR3 is CASSYSGTSNQPQHF. Here the CDR3 DNA reads TGTGCCAGCAGTTACTCAGGCACTAGCAATCAGCCCCAGCATTTT. V is TRBV6-5 and J is TRBJ1-5; D gene unclear. The CDR3 has 15 amino acids. CDR1 MNHEY and CDR2 SVGAGI come from the germline V gene. Trimming left V 0 bases short and J 0 bases short, with 6 bases between.

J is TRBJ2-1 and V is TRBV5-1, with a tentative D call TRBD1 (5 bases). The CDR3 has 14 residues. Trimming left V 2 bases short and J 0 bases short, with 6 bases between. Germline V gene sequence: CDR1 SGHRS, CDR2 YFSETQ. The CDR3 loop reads CASSFRDSYNEQFF. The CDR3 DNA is TGCGCCAGCAGCTTCAGGGACTCCTACAATGAGCAGTTCTTC. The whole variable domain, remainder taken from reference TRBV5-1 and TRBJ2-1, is KAGVTQTPRYLIKTRGQQVTLSCSPISGHRSVSWYQQTPGQGLQFLFEYFSETQRNKGNFPGRFSGRQFSNSRSEMNVSTLELGDSALYLCASSFRDSYNEQFFGPGTRLTVL.

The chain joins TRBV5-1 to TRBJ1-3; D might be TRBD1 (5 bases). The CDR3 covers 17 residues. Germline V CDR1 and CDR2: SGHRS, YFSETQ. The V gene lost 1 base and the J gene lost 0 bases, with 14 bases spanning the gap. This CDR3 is CASSLQHPGTSGNTIYF. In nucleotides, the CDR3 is TGCGCCAGCAGCTTGCAGCATCCAGGGACCTCTGGAAACACCATATATTTT.

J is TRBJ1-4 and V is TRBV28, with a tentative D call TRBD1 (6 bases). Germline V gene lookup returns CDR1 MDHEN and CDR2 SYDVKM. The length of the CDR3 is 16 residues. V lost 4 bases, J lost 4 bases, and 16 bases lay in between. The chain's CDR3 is CASSSRRGGLNEKLFF. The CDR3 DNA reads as TGTGCCAGCAGTTCCCGGCGGGGGGGGCTTAATGAAAAACTGTTTTTT.

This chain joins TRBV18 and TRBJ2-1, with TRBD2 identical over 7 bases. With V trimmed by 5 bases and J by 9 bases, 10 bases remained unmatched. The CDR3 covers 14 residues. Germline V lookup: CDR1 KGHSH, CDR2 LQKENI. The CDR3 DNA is TGTGCCAGCTCAAGCCTAGCGGATCCGGGTGAGCAGTTCTTC. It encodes CASSSLADPGEQFF.

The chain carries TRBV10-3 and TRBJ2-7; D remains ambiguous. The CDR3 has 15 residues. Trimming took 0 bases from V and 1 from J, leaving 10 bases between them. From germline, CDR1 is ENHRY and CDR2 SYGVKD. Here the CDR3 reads CAISESIDTSYEQYF. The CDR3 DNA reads TGTGCCATCAGTGAGTCAATAGATACATCCTACGAGCAGTACTTC.

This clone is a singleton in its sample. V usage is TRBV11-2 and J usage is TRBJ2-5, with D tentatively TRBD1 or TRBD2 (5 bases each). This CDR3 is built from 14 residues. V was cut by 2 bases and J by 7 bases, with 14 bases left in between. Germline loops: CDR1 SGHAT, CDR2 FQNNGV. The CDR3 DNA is TGTGCCAGCAGCTTAAGTCGTACTGGGGGGACCCAGTACTTC. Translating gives CASSLSRTGGTQYF.

CDR3: CATMEGGSTDTQYF. The CDR3 DNA is TGTGCCACCATGGAGGGCGGGAGCACAGATACGCAGTATTTT. This sequence joins TRBV10-3 and TRBJ2-3; D perhaps matches TRBD2 (6 bases). V lost 10 bases and J 0 bases, leaving 14 bases between the germline ends. Germline values: CDR1 ENHRY, CDR2 SYGVKD. This CDR3 spans 14 amino acids.

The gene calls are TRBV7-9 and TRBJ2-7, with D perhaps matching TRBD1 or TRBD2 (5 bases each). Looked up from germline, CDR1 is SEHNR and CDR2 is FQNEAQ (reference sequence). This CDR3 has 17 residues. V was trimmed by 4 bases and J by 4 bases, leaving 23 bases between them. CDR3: CASSSSPGGPSPYEQYF. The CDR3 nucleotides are TGTGCCAGCAGCTCCTCCCCTGGGGGACCAAGTCCTTACGAGCAGTACTTC.

DNA of the CDR3: TGTGCCAGCAGCTTAGGCAACAGTCCACAAGAGACCCAGTACTTC. Translation: CASSLGNSPQETQYF. The J gene is TRBJ2-5, the V gene TRBV7-9; D remains unclear. The germline CDR1 and CDR2 sequences are SEHNR and FQNEAQ (reference sequence). CDR3 length: 15 amino acids. V lost 1 base, J lost 2 bases, and 11 bases lay in between.

The DNA for the CDR3 is TGTGCCAGCAGCACCAGGACGGTGGGTGAGCAGTACTTC. This sequence encodes CASSTRTVGEQYF. This chain links TRBV7-2 with TRBJ2-7; D is unclear. The CDR3 has 13 residues. V was pared by 5 bases and J by 7 bases, with 15 bases between. Per the germline V gene, CDR1 is SGHTA and CDR2 is FQGNSA.

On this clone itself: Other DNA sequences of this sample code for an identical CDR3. This chain's CDR3 is CASSGGAQETQYF. The CDR3 nucleotides read TGTGCCAGCTCTGGGGGGGCGCAAGAGACCCAGTACTTC. V gene TRBV18 combines with J gene TRBJ2-5; possible D gene TRBD2, 7 bases. V lost 6 bases to trimming and J lost 2 bases, with 10 bases between them. The CDR3 consists of 13 residues. Germline lookup yields CDR1 KGHSH and CDR2 LQKENI.

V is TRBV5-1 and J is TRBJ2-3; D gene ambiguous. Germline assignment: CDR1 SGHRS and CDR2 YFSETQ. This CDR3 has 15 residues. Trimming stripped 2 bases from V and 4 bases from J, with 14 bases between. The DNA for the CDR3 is TGCGCCAGCAGCTTTCTAGTTGGTGAACCAGATACGCAGTATTTT. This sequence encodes CASSFLVGEPDTQYF.

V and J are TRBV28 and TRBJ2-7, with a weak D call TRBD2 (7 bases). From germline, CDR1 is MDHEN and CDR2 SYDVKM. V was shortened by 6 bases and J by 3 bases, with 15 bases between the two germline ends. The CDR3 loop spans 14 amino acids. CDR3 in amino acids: CASRRGGGHYEQYF. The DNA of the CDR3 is TGTGCCAGCAGGCGGGGAGGGGGTCACTACGAGCAGTACTTC.

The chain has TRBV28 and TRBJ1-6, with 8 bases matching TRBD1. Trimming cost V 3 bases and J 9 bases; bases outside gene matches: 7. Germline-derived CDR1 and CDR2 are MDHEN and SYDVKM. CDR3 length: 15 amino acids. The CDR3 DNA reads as TGTGCCAGCAGTTTGAGCCGACAGGGGTCTTCACCCCTCCACTTT. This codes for CASSLSRQGSSPLHF.

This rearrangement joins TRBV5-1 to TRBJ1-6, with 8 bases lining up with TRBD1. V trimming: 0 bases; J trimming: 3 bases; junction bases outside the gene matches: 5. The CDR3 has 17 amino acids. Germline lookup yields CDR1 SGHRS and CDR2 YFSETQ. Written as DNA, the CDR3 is TGCGCCAGCAGCTTGGCCGAAGGACAGGGCTATAATTCACCCCTCCACTTT. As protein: CASSLAEGQGYNSPLHF.

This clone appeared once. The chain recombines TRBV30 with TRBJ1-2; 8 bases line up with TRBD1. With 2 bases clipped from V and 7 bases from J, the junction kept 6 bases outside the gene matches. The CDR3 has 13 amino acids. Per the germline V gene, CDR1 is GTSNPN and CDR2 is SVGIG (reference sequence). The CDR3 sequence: CAWSRRGLGGYTF. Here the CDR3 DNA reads TGTGCCTGGAGTCGCAGGGGGCTGGGTGGCTACACCTTC.

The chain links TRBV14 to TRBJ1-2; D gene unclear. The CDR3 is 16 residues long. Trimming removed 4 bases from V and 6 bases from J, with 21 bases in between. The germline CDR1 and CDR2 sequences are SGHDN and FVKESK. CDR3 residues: CASSRLSGTRANGYTF. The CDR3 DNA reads TGTGCCAGCAGCCGCTTAAGTGGAACGAGGGCGAATGGCTACACCTTC.

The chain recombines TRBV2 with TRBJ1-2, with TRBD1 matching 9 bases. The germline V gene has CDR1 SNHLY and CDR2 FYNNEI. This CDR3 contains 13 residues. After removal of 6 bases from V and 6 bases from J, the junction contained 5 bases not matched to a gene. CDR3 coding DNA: TGTGCCAGCAGGGTACAGGGGGCGGATGGCTACACCTTC. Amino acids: CASRVQGADGYTF.

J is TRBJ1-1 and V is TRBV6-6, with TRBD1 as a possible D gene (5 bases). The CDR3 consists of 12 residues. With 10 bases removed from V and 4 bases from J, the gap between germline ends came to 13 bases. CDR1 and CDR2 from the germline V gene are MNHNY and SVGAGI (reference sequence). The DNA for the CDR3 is TGTGCCACCAACAAGGGGTTCACTGAAGCTTTCTTT. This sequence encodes CATNKGFTEAFF.

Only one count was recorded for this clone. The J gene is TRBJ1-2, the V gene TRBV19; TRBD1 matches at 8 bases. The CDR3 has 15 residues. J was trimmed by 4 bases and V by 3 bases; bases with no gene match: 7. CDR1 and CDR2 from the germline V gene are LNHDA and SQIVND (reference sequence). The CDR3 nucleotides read TGTGCCAGTAGTATGGGAATGGACAGGGTCTATGGCTACACCTTC. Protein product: CASSMGMDRVYGYTF.

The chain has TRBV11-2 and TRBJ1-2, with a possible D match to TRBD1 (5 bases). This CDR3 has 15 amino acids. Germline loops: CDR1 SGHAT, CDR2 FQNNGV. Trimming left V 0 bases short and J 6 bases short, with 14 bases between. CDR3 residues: CASSLDRGPFDGYTF. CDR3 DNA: TGTGCCAGCAGCTTAGATCGGGGACCCTTTGATGGCTACACCTTC.